The sequence of this T cell receptor beta chain was determined in a study of molecular identifiers for immune sequencing clone quantification. Study-level points and caveats: Even with one million naive cells present, spiked Jurkat TCR RNA from one cell was reportedly detectable. Barcode collisions between identical TCR molecules could shrink estimates of highly expanded clone sizes. Beyond 20 RNA copies, clones held over 99% of effector molecules, compared with under 1% in naive cells.

TCRdb itself ran the PCR reads through MiXCR, one entry per CDR3 protein. The sample lists more than 450,000 distinct CDR3 sequences, about 22% occurring once. On this clonotype itself: Its antigen remains unidentified.

There are 17 residues in the CDR3. CDR1 is LGHNA and CDR2 is YSLEER in the germline V gene. V shed 0 bases, J shed 2 bases, and the junction held 8 bases outside the gene matches. Sequencing input: naive CD8+ T cells from blood, with Jurkat cell RNA spiked in. The subset is: FACS-sorted CD8+CD4-CCR7+CD45RA+ naive T cells. The TCR originated in a human donor in good health. Some libraries in this study had Jurkat cell RNA spiked in. J is TRBJ2-7 and V is TRBV4-3; the match to TRBD2 covers 9 bases. CDR3 sequence (DNA): TGCGCCAGCAGCCAAGATCATGCCACTAGCGGGCCCTACGAGCAGTACTTC. This translates into CASSQDHATSGPYEQYF.